This T cell receptor beta chain was identified in a study of T-cell memory formation after mild COVID-19. With respect to this clonotype: Antigen: not known.

Each CDR3 protein gets one entry after TCRdb re-called the 5' RACE reads with MiXCR. This table holds roughly 260,000 distinct CDR3 sequences, around 17% found once. CDR3 length: 14 residues. The germline V gene has CDR1 SGHRS and CDR2 YFSETQ. Trimming stripped 6 bases from V and 1 base from J, with 8 bases between. Whole-study findings and limits: That cross-reactive memory joined was suggested by some responding clones appearing in pre-infection memory. There was a balanced CD4/CD8 profile in clones contracting day 15 to 85, and later expanders leaned CD4+. The main location of contracting CD4+ clones was CM and EM, and that of contracting CD8+ clones was EMRA. Specificity for SARS-CoV-2 was not confirmed among the second-wave clones peaking on day 37.

This sequence originates from a man between 18 and 35 years old who had mild COVID-19 (a few samples of this study predate the infection). Cell type and time point are not known. The sample taken for sequencing was PBMCs or a T cell subset sorted from them (not recorded which). This chain uses TRBV5-1 with TRBJ2-6, with D hard to call. The DNA for the CDR3 is TGCGCCAGCAATAGGCGATCTGGGGCCAACGTCCTGACTTTC. This gives the protein CASNRRSGANVLTF.